Shown below are 21 T cell receptor beta chains from a single sample sequenced in a study of cytotoxic CD8 clonotypes in ibrutinib-treated CLL (dated by TCRdb to about 2021). Library prep was done by the immunoSEQ multiplex PCR assay. Drawn from immuneACCESS, this table holds only the in-frame rearrangements with V and J called that TCRdb kept. Clones are partly lost; checked studies trace under half to an unresolved V gene and leave the rest unexplained. The sample table shows roughly 150,000 clones, and over 65% are seen once. Under 2.5% of the sample rests with the top ten. Taken with the paper, the label for time point translates to: approximately twelve months on ibrutinib. The input for sequencing was PBMCs, taken after 12 months of ibrutinib treatment. These receptors all stem from a human donor with chronic lymphocytic leukemia.

V is TRBV4-3 and J is TRBJ1-1; D not certain. Germline CDR1 LGHNA, CDR2 YSLEER. This CDR3 comprises 13 residues. With 0 bases removed from V and 6 bases from J, the gap between germline ends came to 8 bases. The CDR3 is CASSQDRWSEAFF. CDR3 coding DNA: TGCGCCAGCAGCCAAGATAGGTGGTCTGAAGCTTTCTTT.

J is TRBJ1-1 and V is TRBV19, with 10 nucleotides matching TRBD1. Trimming took 1 base from V and 3 from J; bases not matched to a gene: 14. This CDR3 comprises 19 residues. The V gene's germline CDR1 is LNHDA and CDR2 SQIVND (reference sequence). This CDR3 is CASSIVWEDRGNSDTEAFF. Here the CDR3 DNA reads TGTGCCAGTAGTATAGTGTGGGAGGACAGGGGGAATAGCGACACTGAAGCTTTCTTT.

As regards this clone: Other nucleotide sequences in the sample specify the same CDR3. V is TRBV27 and J is TRBJ1-5; no clear D gene. V lost 6 bases and J 4 bases, leaving 13 bases between the germline ends. Germline values: CDR1 MNHEY, CDR2 SMNVEV (reference sequence). This CDR3 is 14 amino acids long. CDR3 region: CASSLRTANQPQHF. CDR3 DNA sequence: TGTGCCAGCAGCCTGAGGACGGCTAATCAGCCCCAGCATTTT.

The chain has TRBV5-1 and TRBJ2-5, with 10 bases aligning to TRBD1. CDR3 length: 15 residues. Looked up from germline, CDR1 is SGHRS and CDR2 is YFSETQ. The junction had 18 bases not matched to a gene; V was cut back by 6 bases and J by 13 bases. CDR3 amino acids: CASTKGQGPVQDGYF. CDR3 in DNA: TGCGCCAGCACCAAGGGACAGGGGCCGGTACAAGATGGGTACTTC.

The table lists this clone with a count of one. The chain joins TRBV18 to TRBJ2-7; D tentatively reads TRBD1 or TRBD2 (5 bases each). Germline CDR1 is KGHSH and CDR2 is LQKENI. The CDR3 loop spans 15 amino acids. V lost 3 bases, J lost 0 bases, and 12 bases lay in between. The CDR3 sequence: CASSPRDRSSYEQYF. The CDR3, as DNA: TGTGCCAGCTCACCTCGGGACCGAAGCTCCTACGAGCAGTACTTC.

By frequency in the sample, this clone is medium-sized. The rearrangement joins TRBV7-9 to TRBJ1-1, with no clear D. This CDR3 region has 14 residues. V was shortened by 1 base and J by 6 bases, with 12 bases between the two germline ends. Germline values: CDR1 SEHNR, CDR2 FQNEAQ (reference sequence). CDR3 residues: CASSLEGIGAEAFF. CDR3 nucleotide sequence: TGTGCCAGCAGCTTAGAGGGAATTGGGGCTGAAGCTTTCTTT.

This clone was found a few times. The CDR3 region has the DNA TGTGCCAGCACTAGCGGGGGTGGAAGCTCCTACAATGAGCAGTTCTTC. It codes for CASTSGGGSSYNEQFF. The V and J genes are TRBV2 and TRBJ2-1; TRBD2 agrees at 10 bases. The J segment lost 0 bases and the V segment lost 7 bases, leaving 6 bases of the junction unmatched. CDR3 length equals 16 residues. The germline gives CDR1 SNHLY, CDR2 FYNNEI.

The rearrangement links TRBV18 to TRBJ1-4; TRBD1 matches 9 bases. V gave up 6 bases and J gave up 8 bases; unmatched junction bases: 10. The germline V gene has CDR1 KGHSH and CDR2 LQKENI. The CDR3 spans 15 residues. The CDR3 protein is CASSDQQGAHEKLFF. Here the CDR3 DNA reads TGTGCCAGCTCGGATCAACAGGGGGCGCACGAAAAACTGTTTTTT.

The gene calls are TRBV28 and TRBJ2-7; no clear D gene. The CDR3 runs to 11 residues. Trimming took off 2 bases at V and 3 bases at J, with 2 bases between the two ends. The germline V gene has CDR1 MDHEN and CDR2 SYDVKM. The CDR3 DNA reads TGTGCCAGCAGTTTAAACTACGAGCAGTACTTC. Translated: CASSLNYEQYF.

The V call is TRBV6-5, the J call TRBJ2-3; 7 bases match TRBD1. Per the germline V gene, CDR1 is MNHEY and CDR2 is SVGAGI. The V segment lost 10 bases and the J segment 2 bases; nucleotides outside the gene matches: 6. There are 13 residues in the CDR3. CDR3 protein: CAISTGITDTQYF. The DNA of the CDR3 is TGTGCCATATCGACAGGGATCACAGATACGCAGTATTTT.

The sample holds many counts of this clone. This rearrangement joins TRBV28 to TRBJ1-3; unclear D gene. The CDR3 has 15 residues. V was pared by 6 bases and J by 4 bases, with 16 bases between. Germline lookup yields CDR1 MDHEN and CDR2 SYDVKM. CDR3 loop: CASSVWALRGNTIYF. DNA for the CDR3: TGTGCCAGCAGCGTTTGGGCTCTGAGGGGAAACACCATATATTTT.

The chain employs TRBV7-2 and TRBJ2-7; 8 positions match TRBD1. Germline loops: CDR1 SGHTA, CDR2 FQGNSA. With V trimmed by 1 base and J by 2 bases, 4 bases remained unmatched. This CDR3 is 15 amino acids long. The CDR3 here is CASSLVGQAPYEQYF. The CDR3 bases are TGTGCCAGCAGCTTAGTGGGACAGGCCCCCTACGAGCAGTACTTC.

This chain connects TRBV6-1 to TRBJ2-7; 13 nucleotides match TRBD2. Trimming cost V 9 bases and J 5 bases; bases outside gene matches: 10. Germline V gene data show CDR1 as MNHNS and CDR2 as SASEGT. The CDR3 extends over 15 amino acids. The CDR3, as DNA: TGTGCCAGTTCTACCGGGACTAGCGGGACCAACGAGCAGTACTTC. Its protein is CASSTGTSGTNEQYF.

The chain joins TRBV28 to TRBJ2-4, with D possibly being TRBD1 or TRBD2 (5 bases each). V lost 8 bases to trimming and J lost 9 bases, with 17 bases between them. The CDR3 is made up of 13 amino acids. From germline, CDR1 is MDHEN and CDR2 SYDVKM. CDR3 in DNA: TGTGCCAGCGTCCGGCAGGGAGTAAGCATTCAGTACTTC. It is translated as CASVRQGVSIQYF. The variable domain in full, completed from reference TRBV28 and TRBJ2-4, reads DVKVTQSSRYLVKRTGEKVFLECVQDMDHENMFWYRQDPGLGLRLIYFSYDVKMKEKGDIPEGYSVSREKKERFSLILESASTNQTSMYLCASVRQGVSIQYFGAGTRLSVL.

J is TRBJ1-3 and V is TRBV9; D gene ambiguous. The V end was cut by 4 bases, the J end by 3 bases, with 11 bases between. This CDR3 is built from 14 residues. Germline values: CDR1 SGDLS, CDR2 YYNGEE. CDR3 sequence: CASSPPGGGNTIYF. As DNA, the CDR3 is TGTGCCAGCAGCCCCCCGGGAGGTGGAAACACCATATATTTT.

This chain uses TRBV2 with TRBJ1-5, with a weak D call TRBD1 (6 bases). The CDR3 is 16 amino acids. Germline-derived CDR1 and CDR2 are SNHLY and FYNNEI. The V gene lost 6 bases and the J gene lost 1 base, with 16 bases spanning the gap. CDR3 residues: CASRGRLGGSNQPQHF. The DNA for the CDR3 is TGTGCCAGCAGGGGCCGCCTGGGGGGCAGCAATCAGCCCCAGCATTTT.

J is TRBJ1-1 and V is TRBV6-6; D remains ambiguous. The CDR3 is made up of 13 amino acids. Germline loops: CDR1 MNHNY, CDR2 SVGAGI (reference sequence). The V end was cut by 8 bases, the J end by 6 bases, with 16 bases between. CDR3 protein: CASGGVSHPEAFF. In DNA form, the CDR3 reads TGTGCCAGCGGTGGGGTTTCACACCCTGAAGCTTTCTTT.

This clone came up once. The chain couples TRBV6-6 to TRBJ1-1; the match to TRBD1 covers 7 bases. Trimming cost V 5 bases and J 5 bases; bases outside gene matches: 5. The CDR3 length is 13 residues. From germline, CDR1 is MNHNY and CDR2 SVGAGI (reference sequence). The CDR3 DNA sequence: TGTGCCAGCAGTCGAGGGGGCCGGACTGAAGCTTTCTTT. Translating gives CASSRGGRTEAFF.

The chain combines TRBV5-6 with TRBJ2-5; 9 nucleotides match TRBD2. The CDR3 consists of 15 residues. V lost 1 base to trimming and J lost 5 bases; unmatched junction nucleotides: 6. Germline CDR1 reads SGHDT; CDR2 reads YYEEEE. CDR3 nucleotides: TGTGCCAGCAGCTTGTTGCGGGGGGGCGGTGAGACCCAGTACTTC. This translates into CASSLLRGGGETQYF.

The chain couples TRBV5-4 to TRBJ1-2; D is possibly TRBD1 (5 bases). Germline loops: CDR1 SGHNT, CDR2 YYREEE (reference sequence). This CDR3 contains 13 residues. The ends were cut back, 2 bases at V and 8 bases at J, with 13 bases in the middle. As DNA, the CDR3 is TGTGCCAGCAGCTTAAGCGGGGGACGCGGCTACACCTTC. Amino acids: CASSLSGGRGYTF.

The rearrangement links TRBV5-1 to TRBJ2-7, with 8 nucleotides matching TRBD2. Germline loops: CDR1 SGHRS, CDR2 YFSETQ. The CDR3 contains 17 residues. V shed 4 bases, J shed 2 bases, and the junction held 14 bases outside the gene matches. For the CDR3, the DNA is TGCGCCAGCAGCGCGGCTCGGGGGGGCGCAGCCACCTACGAGCAGTACTTC. This gives the protein CASSAARGGAATYEQYF.